This T cell receptor beta chain was obtained from a study of metastatic and nonmetastatic thyroid tumors. Study context: Samples came from malignant and benign thyroid patients, and repertoires were compared across blood and tumor or nodule tissue.

In the original processing: The study built a papillary thyroid cancer distant-metastasis classifier from CDR3 differences across clinicopathological groups. TCRdb re-analyzed the PCR reads through MiXCR. TCRdb's processing, not the authors', yielded these V and J calls. The sample lists 19,000 or so clones; roughly a quarter were seen once. Study findings and constraints: A significant increase in TCR beta diversity was reportedly seen in malignant thyroid tumors relative to benign nodules, in blood and tumor.

CDR1 is DFQATT and CDR2 is SNEGSKA in the germline V gene (reference sequence). This CDR3 is 14 amino acids long. J lost 4 bases, V lost 3 bases, and 5 bases had no gene match. None of the patients had undergone any treatment ahead of thyroid surgery. Sample share makes this clone medium-sized. The antigen remains undetermined. V usage is TRBV20-1 and J usage is TRBJ2-7, with 11 bases fitting TRBD2. The sequence was collected from a female donor with papillary thyroid cancer or a benign thyroid nodule (not recorded which). Some clones in this sample may be carry-over from other donors' samples. Sequences were obtained from blood. DNA of the CDR3: TGCAGTGCTAGTGCTAGCGGGGGGACATACGAGCAGTACTTC. The encoded protein is CSASASGGTYEQYF.